Listed here are 14 T cell receptor beta chains from one sample, sequenced in a study of blood T cell repertoires in COVID-19. The repertoire was sequenced with immunoSEQ multiplex PCR; TCRdb's copy has only in-frame clones and lacks some. The table lists tens of thousands of clones, 82% of them singletons. The sequencing input was peripheral blood. Every receptor here comes from a human donor in a cohort sampled during active COVID-19.

This chain connects TRBV12-5 to TRBJ2-7; 9 bases are shared with TRBD1. Germline trimming cut 1 base from V and 6 bases from J; bases unmatched to any gene: 4. Germline V gene data show CDR1 as LGHNT and CDR2 as FRNRAP. The CDR3 runs 14 residues. Here the CDR3 DNA reads TGTGCTAGTGGTTTGGGACAGGGGGTTAGCGAGCAGTACTTC. Translation: CASGLGQGVSEQYF.

The chain uses TRBV7-2 and TRBJ1-2; 9 bases are a match to TRBD1. CDR1 is SGHTA and CDR2 is FQGNSA in the germline V gene. This CDR3 is 13 amino acids long. Trimming cost V 4 bases and J 6 bases; bases outside gene matches: 3. The CDR3 nucleotides read TGTGCCAGCAGCTACCGGGACAGGGATGGCTACACCTTC. It codes for CASSYRDRDGYTF.

The chain has TRBV7-2 and TRBJ2-7, with 7 bases that match TRBD2. V was pared by 2 bases and J by 4 bases, with 8 bases of the junction left unmatched. Germline V gives CDR1 SGHTA, CDR2 FQGNSA. The CDR3 sequence is 15 residues long. CDR3 DNA sequence: TGTGCCAGCAGCTTATGGGCTGGGAGGGATTACGAGCAGTACTTC. Translated, it gives CASSLWAGRDYEQYF.

The CDR3, as DNA: TGCGCCAGCAGCTTTATGGGGACAGTAGAAGAGACCCAGTACTTC. Translation gives CASSFMGTVEETQYF. V and J are TRBV5-1 and TRBJ2-5, with 7 bases aligning to TRBD1. This CDR3 is built from 15 residues. J lost 3 bases, V lost 2 bases, and 7 bases had no gene match. Looked up from germline, CDR1 is SGHRS and CDR2 is YFSETQ.

This chain connects TRBV21-1 to TRBJ1-4; the table's D call of TRBD1 was not tested on the DNA. TRBV21-1 is reported as a pseudogene. This CDR3 has 16 residues. The CDR3 nucleotides are TGTGCCAGCAGCAGGGAACTGGGGGCCGTTAATGAAAAACTGTTTTTT. This encodes CASSRELGAVNEKLFF.

The chain has TRBV2 and TRBJ2-7; perhaps TRBD1 as D (6 bases). The CDR3 contains 11 residues. The V end was cut by 8 bases, the J end by 4 bases, with 9 bases between. Germline values: CDR1 SNHLY, CDR2 FYNNEI. This CDR3 is CASRGHYEQYF. The DNA of the CDR3 is TGTGCCAGCCGGGGACATTACGAGCAGTACTTC.

The chain carries TRBV7-8 and TRBJ2-7; tentatively, D is TRBD2 (5 bases). This CDR3 contains 14 residues. In germline, CDR1 is SGHVS, CDR2 FQNEAQ. V was cut by 0 bases and J by 2 bases, with 8 bases left in between. CDR3 in amino acids: CASSLARVAYEQYF. The CDR3 bases are TGTGCCAGCAGCTTAGCGCGGGTAGCCTACGAGCAGTACTTC.

J is TRBJ2-2 and V is TRBV4-2, with 7 bases matching TRBD2. Per germline, CDR1 LGHNA and CDR2 YNFKEQ. Losses at the gene ends were 4 bases for V and 4 bases for J; bases not matched to a gene: 12. This CDR3 spans 17 amino acids. CDR3 DNA: TGTGCCAGCAGCCTGGGTCTTAACGGGGGGATCACCGGGGAGCTGTTTTTT. Its protein is CASSLGLNGGITGELFF.

This rearrangement joins TRBV9 to TRBJ2-7, with D uncertain. V lost 4 bases and J 6 bases, leaving 23 bases between the germline ends. Germline CDR1 reads SGDLS; CDR2 reads YYNGEE. The CDR3 consists of 16 residues. The CDR3 nucleotides are TGTGCCAGCAGCCGAACATCGGGTAGATTAGTCGGCGAGCAGTACTTC. This codes for CASSRTSGRLVGEQYF.

This chain links TRBV11-2 with TRBJ1-1; possibly TRBD1 for D (5 bases). The CDR3 loop spans 12 amino acids. V was pared by 5 bases and J by 11 bases, with 15 bases between. The germline V gene has CDR1 SGHAT and CDR2 FQNNGV. Written as DNA, the CDR3 is TGTGCCAGCAGCCGTACCGGACAAGCGGCTTTCTTT. Encoded protein: CASSRTGQAAFF.

The chain is built from TRBV4-2 and TRBJ1-1; D is perhaps TRBD1 (5 bases). This CDR3 has 15 amino acids. Trimming cost V 0 bases and J 4 bases, with 12 bases left between them. CDR1 and CDR2 from the germline V gene are LGHNA and YNFKEQ. This CDR3 reads CASSQDAQGGTEAFF. The CDR3 nucleotides are TGTGCCAGCAGCCAAGATGCCCAGGGCGGCACTGAAGCTTTCTTT.

The V call is TRBV5-6, the J call TRBJ1-2; D not certain. Germline CDR1 SGHDT, CDR2 YYEEEE. This CDR3 contains 15 residues. With 3 bases removed from V and 1 base from J, the gap between germline ends came to 13 bases. The CDR3 protein is CASSYRHVLNYGYTF. Written as DNA, the CDR3 is TGTGCCAGCAGCTATAGACACGTTCTTAACTATGGCTACACCTTC. The whole variable domain, remainder taken from reference TRBV5-6 and TRBJ1-2, is DAGVTQSPTHLIKTRGQQVTLRCSPKSGHDTVSWYQQALGQGPQFIFQYYEEEERQRGNFPDRFSGHQFPNYSSELNVNALLLGDSALYLCASSYRHVLNYGYTFGSGTRLTVV.

This chain links TRBV6-6 with TRBJ2-5; D is perhaps TRBD1 (5 bases). The CDR3 consists of 15 residues. Per germline, CDR1 MNHNY and CDR2 SVGAGI (reference sequence). V gave up 0 bases and J gave up 13 bases, with 21 bases separating them. DNA of the CDR3: TGTGCCAGCAGTTACTCGTTTTCATCTGGGGCAGGGCCGTACTTC. This sequence encodes CASSYSFSSGAGPYF.

The V gene is TRBV21-1, the J gene TRBJ1-3. TRBV21-1 is shown as a pseudogene. This CDR3 spans 16 amino acids. The CDR3 DNA reads as TGTGCCAGCAGCACGGTGGGGGGACGCCCTGGAAACACCATATATTTT. Protein: CASSTVGGRPGNTIYF.